This T cell receptor beta chain was found in a study of early T cells in non-severe SARS-CoV-2 infection. At the level of the study: Sequencing targeted bulk RNA from unsorted whole blood, leaving chains unpaired.

This CDR3 is built from 12 residues. The V end was cut by 7 bases, the J end by 3 bases, with 13 bases between. Germline V gene data show CDR1 as SQVTM and CDR2 as ANQGSEA. Attachment of unique molecular identifiers to individual cDNA molecules was performed. TCRdb itself ran the 5' RACE reads through MiXCR, one entry per CDR3 protein. Here the sample spans 80,000 to 95,000 distinct CDR3 sequences, roughly 15% being singletons. The TCR was taken from an adult who was a healthcare worker with PCR-confirmed SARS-CoV-2 infection or an uninfected control (not recorded which). Source material: whole blood. The chain couples TRBV29-1 to TRBJ2-7; possible D gene TRBD1, 7 bases. CDR3 residues: CSATRGDYEQYF. DNA of the CDR3: TGCAGCGCGACCAGGGGGGACTACGAGCAGTACTTC.